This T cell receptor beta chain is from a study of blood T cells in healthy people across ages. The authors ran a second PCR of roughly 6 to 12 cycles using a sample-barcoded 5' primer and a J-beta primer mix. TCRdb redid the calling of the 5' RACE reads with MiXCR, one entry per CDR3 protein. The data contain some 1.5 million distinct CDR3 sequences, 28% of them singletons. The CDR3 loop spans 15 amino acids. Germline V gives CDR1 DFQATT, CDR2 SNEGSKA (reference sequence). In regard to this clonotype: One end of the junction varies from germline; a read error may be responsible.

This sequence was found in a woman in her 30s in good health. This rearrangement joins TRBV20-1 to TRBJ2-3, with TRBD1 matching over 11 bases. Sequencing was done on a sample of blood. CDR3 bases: TGCAGTGCTGGAGATCCGGGACAGGGGGCAGATACGCAGTATTTT. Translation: CSAGDPGQGADTQYF.